Listed below are T cell receptor beta chains from one sample, sequenced in a study of regulatory T cells in long-lasting Graves disease. MiXCR was run by TCRdb on the multiplex PCR reads, yielding one entry per CDR3 protein. The profile shows around 250,000 distinct CDR3 sequences, about 17% of them singletons. These data also formed part of another study, on T cells in Graves' hyperthyroidism and ophthalmopathy.

The input for sequencing was peripheral blood mononuclear cells (PBMCs), taken at new diagnosis, from a patient treated with antithyroid drugs. The origin of the receptors is a woman aged 25 to 39 with Graves disease. CDR3s include the opening cysteine and the closing phenylalanine or tryptophan. The D gene is left open where the match is weak. Clone size is stated in some rows and not others, as once, few, many or a class when expanded.

d_call	j_call	v_call	clone_size	cdr3_nt	cdr3_aa
.	TRBJ2-2	TRBV6-2/TRBV6-3	many	TGTGCCAGCAGTGAGAAGGGGACAGGGGAGCTGTTTTTT	CASSEKGTGELFF
.	TRBJ2-1	TRBV2	many	TGTGCCAGCACACTCCTCAGGTCCGAGCAGTTCTTC	CASTLLRSEQFF
TRBD2	TRBJ2-5	TRBV20-1	many	TGCAGTGCACCACTAGCGGGGAACGTACAAGAGACCCAGTACTTC	CSAPLAGNVQETQYF
TRBD1	TRBJ1-5	TRBV20-1	.	TGCAGTGCTGGACAGGAATTCAGCGATCAGCCCCAGCATTTT	CSAGQEFSDQPQHF
TRBD1	TRBJ1-2	TRBV5-1	many	TGCGCCAGCAGCTTCGGGACAGTCGATGGCTACACCTTC	CASSFGTVDGYTF
.	TRBJ1-6	TRBV11-1	many	TGTGCCAGCAGCTTAGCTGGGCATTCACCCCTCCACTTT	CASSLAGHSPLHF
.	TRBJ1-1	TRBV20-1	.	TGCAGTGCTAGAGATGGGTTCGACACTGAAGCTTTCTTT	CSARDGFDTEAFF
.	TRBJ2-7	TRBV25-1	few	TGTGCCAGCAGTGAACGAGTCTACGAGCAGTACTTC	CASSERVYEQYF
.	TRBJ2-1	TRBV12-3/TRBV12-4	.	TGTGCCAGCAGTTTCTCTGGGAGCGGACCCTACAATGAGCAGTTCTTC	CASSFSGSGPYNEQFF
TRBD1	TRBJ1-6	TRBV12-3/TRBV12-4	.	TGTGCCAGCAGTCCTAGGACAGGGGGATTTTCACCCCTCCACTTT	CASSPRTGGFSPLHF
.	TRBJ2-2	TRBV7-2	many	TGTGCCAGCAGCTTAATGTTCTCCGGGGAGCTGTTTTTT	CASSLMFSGELFF
.	TRBJ1-2	TRBV12-3/TRBV12-4	.	TGTGCCAGCACCCCAAGATGGGGGAGCGGGTTTAACTATGGCTACACCTTC	CASTPRWGSGFNYGYTF
.	TRBJ1-5	TRBV12-3/TRBV12-4	few	TGTGCCAGCAGTTACGGGACATCGGGACAGCCCCAGCATTTT	CASSYGTSGQPQHF
.	TRBJ1-1	TRBV11-3	.	TGTGCCTGCAGCTTTCGCAGTAACACTGAAGCTTCCTTT	CACSFRSNTEASF
TRBD1	TRBJ2-4	TRBV20-1	many	TGCAGTGCTAGAAGGGGACAGGGGGTGAGGTTATCCAAAAACATTCAGTACTTC	CSARRGQGVRLSKNIQYF
TRBD1	TRBJ1-5	TRBV3-1	.	TGTGCCAGCAGCTCATCGACAGGGGCCAATCAGCCCCAGCATTTT	CASSSSTGANQPQHF
.	TRBJ2-1	TRBV11-3	few	TGTGCCAGCAGCTTGACGACAGGTTCCAATGAGCAGTTCTTC	CASSLTTGSNEQFF
.	TRBJ2-1	TRBV30	.	TGTGCCTGGAGGACTGGTAATGAGCAGTTCTTC	CAWRTGNEQFF
TRBD2	TRBJ2-7	TRBV20-1	once	TGCAGTGCTAGCGGGGGGGAGGTCGAGCAGTACTTC	CSASGGEVEQYF
.	TRBJ1-3	TRBV9	.	TGTGCCAGCAGCACCCCCGGGACCGCCTGGCCCGAAAACACCATATATTTT	CASSTPGTAWPENTIYF
.	TRBJ2-4	TRBV19	.	TGTGCCAGTACCAAGACCGGGGACAAAAACATTCAGTACTTC	CASTKTGDKNIQYF
TRBD1	TRBJ1-1	TRBV7-9	many	TGTGCCAGCAGCCTAGGGACAGGGCAGTTGAACACTGAAGCTTTCTTT	CASSLGTGQLNTEAFF
.	TRBJ2-1	TRBV4-2	few	TGTGCCAGCAGCCAGGGATGGTCGGATGAGCAGTTCTTC	CASSQGWSDEQFF
TRBD1	TRBJ2-7	TRBV11-2	.	TGTGCCAGCAGCTTAGGTCCAGGGGGCGACGTGCAGTACTTC	CASSLGPGGDVQYF
TRBD2	TRBJ2-1	TRBV5-1	many	TGCGCCAGCAGCGCCGGGGGGGCCGATGAGCAGTTCTTC	CASSAGGADEQFF
TRBD1	TRBJ1-1	TRBV20-1	many	TGCAGTGCTAGCCGGTCAGGGGGGACTGAAGCTTTCTTT	CSASRSGGTEAFF